This T cell receptor (beta chain) was sequenced during a study of blood T cell repertoires in COVID-19. J gave up 14 bases and V 0 bases, and 15 bases lay outside the gene matches. The CDR3 spans 17 residues. Germline V gene lookup returns CDR1 SGHRS and CDR2 YFSETQ. The study assigned cohorts using participant-reported clinical history. TCRdb's copy holds only in-frame clones and misses some; the assay was immunoSEQ multiplex PCR. The repertoire includes about 150,000 clones, roughly nine tenths of them detected once, and approximately 6.5% sits in the top ten. The sequenced sample consisted of PBMCs or T cells enriched from blood (not recorded which). The clonotype comes from a woman between 45 and 65 years old who had recovered from COVID-19. This chain connects TRBV5-1 to TRBJ2-1; 12 bases agree with TRBD2. The CDR3 nucleotides are TGCGCCAGCAGCTTGGGACTAGCGGGAGACGGGCGGGGGGACAAGTTCTTC. It translates to CASSLGLAGDGRGDKFF.